One and the same sample provided the 23 T cell receptor beta chains below, sequenced in a study of radiotherapy plus CTLA-4 blockade in lung cancer. Assay: immunoSEQ multiplex PCR; the TCRdb copy retains only in-frame clones and omits some. The profile covers 90,000 to 100,000 clones, with under 85% appearing a single time and 2.5% to 3.5% taken by the ten largest. Specimen: peripheral blood, collected from a patient treated with radiotherapy plus ipilimumab. The receptor source for this set is a human donor with non-small cell lung cancer who had a partial response to radiotherapy plus ipilimumab. Some clones in this sample may be carry-over from other donors' samples.

The CDR3 reads CASGSYGGAPLHF. DNA of the CDR3: TGTGCCAGCGGGTCTTATGGGGGGGCACCCCTCCACTTT. This chain uses TRBV11-2 with TRBJ1-6, with D tentatively TRBD1 (5 bases). CDR3 length equals 13 residues. CDR1 is SGHAT, CDR2 FQNNGV, per germline. V was pared by 8 bases and J by 11 bases, with 16 bases between.

In its sample, this clone was seen a few times. The V call is TRBV19, the J call TRBJ2-6; 11 bases fit TRBD1. Germline loops: CDR1 LNHDA, CDR2 SQIVND (reference sequence). V gave up 5 bases and J gave up 4 bases; unmatched junction bases: 10. The CDR3 spans 18 residues. CDR3 amino acids: CASSFRGQGVPGANVLTF. The DNA for the CDR3 is TGTGCCAGTAGTTTCAGGGGACAGGGGGTGCCCGGGGCCAACGTCCTGACTTTC.

The chain carries TRBV5-6 and TRBJ1-2, with TRBD1 matching over 9 bases. Trimming at V came to 4 bases and at J to 5 bases, leaving 3 bases not matched to a gene. The CDR3 is 13 amino acids. Per the germline V gene, CDR1 is SGHDT and CDR2 is YYEEEE. As DNA, the CDR3 is TGTGCCAGCAGCCACGACAGGGGGTATGGCTACACCTTC. Its protein product is CASSHDRGYGYTF.

The chain combines TRBV6-1 with TRBJ1-2; 7 positions match TRBD1. Germline-derived CDR1 and CDR2 are MNHNS and SASEGT. The CDR3 is 14 amino acids. V was pared by 5 bases and J by 6 bases, with 9 bases of the junction left unmatched. This CDR3 reads CASSLTGPGHGYTF. The DNA of the CDR3 is TGTGCCAGCAGTTTGACAGGGCCGGGGCATGGCTACACCTTC.

The chain employs TRBV6-1 and TRBJ1-1; maybe TRBD1 (6 bases). The CDR3 runs to 14 residues. Deletions cut 6 bases from V and 1 base from J, with 12 bases between. The germline V gene encodes CDR1 MNHNS and CDR2 SASEGT. Here the CDR3 reads CASRISQGNTEAFF. The DNA of the CDR3 is TGTGCCAGCAGGATATCACAGGGGAACACTGAAGCTTTCTTT.

The J gene is TRBJ2-1, the V gene TRBV7-3, with a possible D match to TRBD2 (5 bases). The germline V and J ends were trimmed by 1 base and 9 bases, with 10 bases remaining between them. Germline values: CDR1 SGHTA, CDR2 FQGTGA. The CDR3 runs to 13 residues. The CDR3 DNA reads as TGTGCCAGCAGCTTAAACCTGGGGAGTGAGCAGTTCTTC. Translating gives CASSLNLGSEQFF.

The chain combines TRBV4-2 with TRBJ2-7; 7 positions match TRBD1. The CDR3 is 14 amino acids. J lost 6 bases, V lost 0 bases, and 5 bases had no gene match. The V gene's germline CDR1 is LGHNA and CDR2 YNFKEQ. The CDR3: CASSQDDTGAEQYF. CDR3 nucleotide sequence: TGTGCCAGCAGCCAAGATGATACAGGGGCCGAGCAGTACTTC.

The V gene is TRBV6-5, the J gene TRBJ2-5, with TRBD2 matching over 7 bases. Germline trimming cut 6 bases from V and 7 bases from J; bases unmatched to any gene: 11. In germline, CDR1 is MNHEY, CDR2 SVGAGI. The CDR3 loop spans 14 amino acids. The CDR3 DNA follows: TGTGCCAGCAGCCGGGACTACGCTCTAGTGACCCAGTACTTC. Encoded protein: CASSRDYALVTQYF.

The chain combines TRBV13 with TRBJ2-3; 12 nucleotides align to TRBD2. This CDR3 has 16 amino acids. Germline V gives CDR1 PRHDT, CDR2 FYEKMQ (reference sequence). Unmatched junction bases numbered 7, after V lost 6 bases and J lost 3 bases. CDR3 region: CASRPSSGRVTDTQYF. CDR3 DNA sequence: TGTGCCAGCAGGCCATCTAGCGGGAGGGTGACAGATACGCAGTATTTT.

The CDR3: CASSIDRGRASWEETQYF. The CDR3 coding sequence is TGTGCCAGTAGTATTGACAGGGGTCGGGCTTCGTGGGAAGAGACCCAGTACTTC. This chain connects TRBV19 to TRBJ2-5; 8 bases are a match to TRBD1. The CDR3 runs 18 residues. Germline CDR1 and CDR2: LNHDA and SQIVND (reference sequence). The V gene end was trimmed by 3 bases and the J gene end by 3 bases; junction bases not matched to a gene: 15.

The chain employs TRBV19 and TRBJ2-2; possibly TRBD2 for D (6 bases). V lost 3 bases, J lost 5 bases, and 13 bases lay in between. Germline assignment: CDR1 LNHDA and CDR2 SQIVND (reference sequence). The length of the CDR3 is 15 residues. CDR3 region: CASSMAGRITGELFF. CDR3 sequence (DNA): TGTGCCAGTAGTATGGCGGGGCGAATTACCGGGGAGCTGTTTTTT.

The chain has TRBV2 and TRBJ2-2; D may be TRBD1 (5 bases). Germline V gene lookup returns CDR1 SNHLY and CDR2 FYNNEI. Trimming cost V 5 bases and J 6 bases, with 16 bases left between them. The CDR3 is 15 amino acids. The CDR3 DNA reads as TGTGCCAGCAGTCAACAGGATGTCGGCGCCGGGGAGCTGTTTTTT. It codes for CASSQQDVGAGELFF.

The chain couples TRBV19 to TRBJ1-5; unclear D gene. The V end lost 1 base, the J end lost 2 bases, and 12 bases lay between the germline ends. This CDR3 spans 16 amino acids. Germline assignment: CDR1 LNHDA and CDR2 SQIVND (reference sequence). The CDR3 DNA is TGTGCCAGTAGTATAGGCGTGGGCTTGGGCAATCAGCCCCAGCATTTT. This gives the protein CASSIGVGLGNQPQHF.

V and J are TRBV5-1 and TRBJ2-3; D not certain. CDR1 SGHRS and CDR2 YFSETQ come from the germline V gene. CDR3 length: 12 residues. V lost 4 bases and J lost 3, with 6 bases in between. In DNA form, the CDR3 reads TGCGCCAGCAGCCAGACAACAGATACGCAGTATTTT. Encoded protein: CASSQTTDTQYF.

Comments on this clone: In the same sample, other DNA sequences code for this CDR3. The chain uses TRBV5-1 and TRBJ2-3; perhaps TRBD2 as D (6 bases). Per germline, CDR1 SGHRS and CDR2 YFSETQ. CDR3 length: 16 amino acids. V lost 2 bases, J lost 6 bases, and 19 bases lay in between. CDR3 loop: CASSLIGRDGLDTQYF. The CDR3 nucleotides are TGCGCCAGCAGCTTAATCGGGCGGGACGGTCTGGATACGCAGTATTTT.

The genes are TRBV11-3 and TRBJ1-6; D remains unclear. Looked up from germline, CDR1 is SGHNT and CDR2 is YENEEA. Trimming cost V 5 bases and J 6 bases, with 8 bases left between them. The CDR3 covers 13 residues. CDR3 bases: TGTGCCAGCAGCGGTCGAGGTAATTCACCCCTCCACTTT. Translation: CASSGRGNSPLHF.

This rearrangement joins TRBV10-3 to TRBJ2-3; 9 bases fit TRBD1. Trimming removed 10 bases from V and 7 bases from J; junction bases left unmatched: 9. There are 13 residues in the CDR3. From germline, CDR1 is ENHRY and CDR2 SYGVKD. CDR3 sequence reads: CATGDRVLHTQYF. In DNA, the CDR3 is TGTGCCACTGGGGACAGGGTACTTCATACGCAGTATTTT.

The chain couples TRBV10-3 to TRBJ1-5; 7 nucleotides align to TRBD1. This CDR3 is built from 15 residues. Germline lookup yields CDR1 ENHRY and CDR2 SYGVKD. V dropped 3 bases and J dropped 0; count of bases not matched to a gene: 2. The CDR3 DNA follows: TGTGCCATCAGTGACAGGGGGATTAGCAATCAGCCCCAGCATTTT. Its protein product is CAISDRGISNQPQHF.

This clone has just one count. The chain combines TRBV7-3 with TRBJ2-1; TRBD2 agrees at 11 bases. Per germline, CDR1 SGHTA and CDR2 FQGTGA. V gave up 2 bases and J gave up 9 bases; unmatched junction bases: 9. The CDR3 has 16 residues. The CDR3 is CASSLGELAGVGEQFF. The CDR3 DNA reads TGTGCCAGCAGCTTAGGGGAACTAGCGGGGGTTGGTGAGCAGTTCTTC.

This clone was counted a few times. The V and J genes are TRBV23-1 and TRBJ2-1; 8 positions agree with TRBD2. TRBV23-1 qualifies as an ORF whose function is uncertain. After removal of 6 bases from V and 6 bases from J, the junction contained 7 bases not matched to a gene. The CDR3 totals 14 residues. CDR3 residues: CASSPSGRGNEQFF. The CDR3 DNA sequence: TGCGCCAGCAGCCCCTCCGGGAGGGGCAATGAGCAGTTCTTC.

The J gene is TRBJ2-1, the V gene TRBV5-1, with D perhaps TRBD1 (6 bases). CDR1 is SGHRS and CDR2 is YFSETQ in the germline V gene. V lost 4 bases to trimming and J lost 0 bases, with 14 bases between them. This CDR3 spans 16 amino acids. The CDR3 spells CASSLDRLSSYNEQFF. The CDR3 coding sequence is TGCGCCAGCAGCCTCGACAGGTTGAGCTCCTACAATGAGCAGTTCTTC.

The gene calls are TRBV19 and TRBJ2-4; the match to TRBD1 covers 8 bases. V trimming: 2 bases; J trimming: 6 bases; junction bases outside the gene matches: 3. Germline values: CDR1 LNHDA, CDR2 SQIVND (reference sequence). CDR3 length: 14 residues. CDR3: CASSIRTGTNIQYF. CDR3 coding DNA: TGTGCCAGTAGTATACGGACAGGGACAAACATTCAGTACTTC.

The V and J genes are TRBV7-2 and TRBJ1-1; no clear D gene. In germline, CDR1 is SGHTA, CDR2 FQGNSA. The CDR3 consists of 14 residues. V shed 1 base and J shed 0 bases, with 6 bases lying between them. CDR3 in amino acids: CASSLVSLNTEAFF. The CDR3 DNA reads TGTGCCAGCAGCTTAGTGTCCTTGAACACTGAAGCTTTCTTT.